Listed below are T cell receptor beta chains from one sample, sequenced in a study of blood T cell repertoires in COVID-19. Sequencing was performed with immunoSEQ multiplex PCR; in TCRdb, only in-frame clones are kept and a portion is missing. The repertoire consists of tens of thousands of clones, with 80% to 90% occurring once and the leading ten covering about 5%. The specimen sequenced was peripheral blood. Every receptor here comes from a woman in her 70s with active COVID-19. Each CDR3 is given with its conserved first and last residue. A D gene is named only where the DNA matches it firmly. Clone size, where shown, is once, few, many, or a class for clones that have expanded.

j_gene | abundance | d_gene | v_gene | CDR3nt | CDR3aa
TRBJ2-7 | NA | TRBD1 | TRBV18 | TGTGCCAGCTCACTCTCCGGGACAGGGTTCTACGAGCAGTACTTC | CASSLSGTGFYEQYF
TRBJ1-5 | NA | NA | TRBV6-5 | TGTGCCAGCAGTTTATCCAGGTATGGGGGGAGGCCCCAGCATTTT | CASSLSRYGGRPQHF
TRBJ1-4 | NA | NA | TRBV6-5 | TGTGCCAGCAGCCTAGGGGCGGGAGGGAATGAAAAACTGTTTTTT | CASSLGAGGNEKLFF
TRBJ1-5 | NA | NA | TRBV5-1 | TGCGCCAGCAGCTTGAACCCGGGTCAGCCCCAGCATTTT | CASSLNPGQPQHF
TRBJ1-1 | NA | TRBD1 | TRBV7-3 | TGTGCCAGCAGCACACAGGGGGGCACTGAAGCTTTCTTT | CASSTQGGTEAFF
TRBJ1-3 | NA | NA | TRBV12-3/TRBV12-4 | TGTGCCAACCAGGGAATGAGAAACACCATATATTTT | CANQGMRNTIYF
TRBJ1-5 | NA | NA | TRBV7-2 | TGTGCCAGCAGGGAGGCGGGGCAGGACCAGCCCCAGCATTTT | CASREAGQDQPQHF
TRBJ1-2 | NA | NA | TRBV7-2 | TGTGCCAGCAGCCTACAGCCAAACGAGTATGGCTACACCTTC | CASSLQPNEYGYTF
TRBJ2-5 | NA | TRBD1 | TRBV5-1 | TGCGCCAGCAGCCTGGGACAGGGGGAGACCCAGTACTTC | CASSLGQGETQYF
TRBJ2-7 | NA | NA | TRBV19 | TGTGCCAGTAGTATAGTTCCCAGCTACGAGCAGTACTTC | CASSIVPSYEQYF
TRBJ2-3 | NA | TRBD1 | TRBV24-1 | TGTGCCACCAGTGAGGGAGGGGGGGACAGGGGTGTCAATACGCAGTATTTT | CATSEGGGDRGVNTQYF
TRBJ1-6 | NA | TRBD1 | TRBV7-8 | TGTGCCAGCAGCTTAGAGGACAGGGTAAATTCACCCCTCCACTTT | CASSLEDRVNSPLHF
TRBJ1-3 | once | NA | TRBV12-3/TRBV12-4 | TGTGCCAGCACCTACTTAGACACCATATATTTT | CASTYLDTIYF
TRBJ2-2 | NA | NA | TRBV5-4 | TGTGCCAGCACCTCGGAAGGGGACACCGGGGAGCTGTTTTTT | CASTSEGDTGELFF
TRBJ2-5 | NA | TRBD2 | TRBV27 | TGTGCCAGCAGCAATCTCCCGGGACTAGCGGGGGAGCAAGAGACCCAGTACTTC | CASSNLPGLAGEQETQYF
TRBJ1-5 | NA | NA | TRBV7-2 | TGTGCCAGCAGCTTAGGCTTCGAGGGATCAAGCAGGGGTCAGCCCCAGCATTTT | CASSLGFEGSSRGQPQHF
TRBJ2-7 | NA | NA | TRBV7-2 | TGTGCCAGCAGCTCATGGGTCGGGGGCTCCTACGAGCAGTACTTC | CASSSWVGGSYEQYF
TRBJ1-2 | NA | NA | TRBV5-1 | TGCGCCAGCAGCTTGGGAGATTCACCCCTCACGTATGGCTACACCTTC | CASSLGDSPLTYGYTF
TRBJ2-2 | NA | NA | TRBV24-1 | TGTGCCGTAAGGCGGGGACAGAGCACCGGGGAGCTGTTTTTT | CAVRRGQSTGELFF
TRBJ1-5 | NA | TRBD1 | TRBV6-1 | TGTGCCAGCAGTGACCGGGACAGGGAGCAGCCCCAGCATTTT | CASSDRDREQPQHF
TRBJ1-1 | NA | NA | TRBV18 | TGTGCCAGCTCACCGGCCAGAGCCGAGGACACTGAAGCTTTCTTT | CASSPARAEDTEAFF
TRBJ2-5 | NA | TRBD2 | TRBV6-2/TRBV6-3 | TGTGCCAGCAGCGTTCTGGGGGGGTGGCAAGAGACCCAGTACTTC | CASSVLGGWQETQYF
TRBJ2-7 | NA | NA | TRBV27 | TGTGCCAGCAGTTTTGAAAGAACAGGGATCTACGAGCAGTACTTC | CASSFERTGIYEQYF
TRBJ1-1 | NA | TRBD1 | TRBV6-5 | TGTGCCAGCAGTTACGGAGGGGGCATGAACACTGAAGCTTTCTTT | CASSYGGGMNTEAFF
TRBJ2-2 | NA | NA | TRBV6-6 | TGTGCCAGCAGCGGAGTCCCGCCCGGGGAGCTGTTTTTT | CASSGVPPGELFF